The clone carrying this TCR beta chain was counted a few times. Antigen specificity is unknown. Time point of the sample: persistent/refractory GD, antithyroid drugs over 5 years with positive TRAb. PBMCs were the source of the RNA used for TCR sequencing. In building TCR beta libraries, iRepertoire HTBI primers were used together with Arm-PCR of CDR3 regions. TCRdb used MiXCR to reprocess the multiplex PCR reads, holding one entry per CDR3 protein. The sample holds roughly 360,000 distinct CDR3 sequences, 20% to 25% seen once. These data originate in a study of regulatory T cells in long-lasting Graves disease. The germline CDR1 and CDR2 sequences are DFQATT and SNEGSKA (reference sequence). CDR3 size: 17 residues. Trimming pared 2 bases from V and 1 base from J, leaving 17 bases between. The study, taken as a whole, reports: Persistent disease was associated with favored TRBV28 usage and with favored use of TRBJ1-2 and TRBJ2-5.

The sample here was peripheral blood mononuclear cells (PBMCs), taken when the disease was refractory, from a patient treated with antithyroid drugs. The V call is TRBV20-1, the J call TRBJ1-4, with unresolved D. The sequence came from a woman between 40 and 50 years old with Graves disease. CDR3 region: CSARRLIDEGTNEKLFF. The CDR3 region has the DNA TGCAGTGCTAGAAGATTGATAGACGAGGGAACTAATGAAAAACTGTTTTTT.